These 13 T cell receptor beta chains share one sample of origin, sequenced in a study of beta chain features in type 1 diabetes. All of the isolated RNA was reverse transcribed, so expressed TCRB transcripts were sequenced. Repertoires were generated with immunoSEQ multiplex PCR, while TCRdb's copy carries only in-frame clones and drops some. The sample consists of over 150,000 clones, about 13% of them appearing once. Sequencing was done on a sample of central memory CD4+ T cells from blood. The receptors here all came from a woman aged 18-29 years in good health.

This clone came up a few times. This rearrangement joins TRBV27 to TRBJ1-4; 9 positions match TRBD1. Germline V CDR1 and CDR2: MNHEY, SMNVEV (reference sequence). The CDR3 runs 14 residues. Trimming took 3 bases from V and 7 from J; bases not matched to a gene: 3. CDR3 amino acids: CASSLGQGFEKLFF. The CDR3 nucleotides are TGTGCCAGCAGTTTGGGACAGGGATTTGAAAAACTGTTTTTT.

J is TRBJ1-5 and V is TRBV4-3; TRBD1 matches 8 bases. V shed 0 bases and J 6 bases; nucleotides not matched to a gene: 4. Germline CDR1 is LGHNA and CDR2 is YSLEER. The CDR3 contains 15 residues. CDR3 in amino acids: CASSQDKTGGQPQHF. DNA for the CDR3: TGCGCCAGCAGCCAAGATAAAACAGGGGGTCAGCCCCAGCATTTT.

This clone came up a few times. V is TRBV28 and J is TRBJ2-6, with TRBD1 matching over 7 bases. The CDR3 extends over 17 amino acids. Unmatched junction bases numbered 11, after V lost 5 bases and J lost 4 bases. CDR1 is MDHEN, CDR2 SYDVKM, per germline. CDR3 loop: CASSPLAGGKGANVLTF. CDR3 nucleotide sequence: TGTGCCAGCAGTCCCCTGGCAGGGGGAAAGGGGGCCAACGTCCTGACTTTC.

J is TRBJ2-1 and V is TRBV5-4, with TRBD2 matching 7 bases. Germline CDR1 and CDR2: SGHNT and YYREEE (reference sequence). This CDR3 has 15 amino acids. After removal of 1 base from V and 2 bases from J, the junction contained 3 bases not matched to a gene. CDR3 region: CASSLQLAPYNEQFF. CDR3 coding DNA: TGTGCCAGCAGCTTGCAACTAGCGCCCTACAATGAGCAGTTCTTC.

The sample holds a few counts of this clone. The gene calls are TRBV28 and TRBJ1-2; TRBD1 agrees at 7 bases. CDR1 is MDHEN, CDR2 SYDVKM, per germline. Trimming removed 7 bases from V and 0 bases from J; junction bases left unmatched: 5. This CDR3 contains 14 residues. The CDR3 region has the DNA TGTGCCAGCAACGCCGACAGGGCTAACTATGGCTACACCTTC. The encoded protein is CASNADRANYGYTF.

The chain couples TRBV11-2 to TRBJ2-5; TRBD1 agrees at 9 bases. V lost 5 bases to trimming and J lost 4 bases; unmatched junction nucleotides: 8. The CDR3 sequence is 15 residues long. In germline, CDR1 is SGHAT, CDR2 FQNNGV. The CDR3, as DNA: TGTGCCAGCAGCACCTACAGGGGGCGCGGAGAGACCCAGTACTTC. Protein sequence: CASSTYRGRGETQYF.

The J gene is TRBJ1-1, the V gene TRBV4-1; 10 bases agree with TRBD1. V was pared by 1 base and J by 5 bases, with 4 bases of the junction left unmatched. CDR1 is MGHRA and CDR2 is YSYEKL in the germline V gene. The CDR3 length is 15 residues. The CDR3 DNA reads TGCGCCAGCAGCCAAGCGGGACAGGGGTATACTGAAGCTTTCTTT. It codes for CASSQAGQGYTEAFF.

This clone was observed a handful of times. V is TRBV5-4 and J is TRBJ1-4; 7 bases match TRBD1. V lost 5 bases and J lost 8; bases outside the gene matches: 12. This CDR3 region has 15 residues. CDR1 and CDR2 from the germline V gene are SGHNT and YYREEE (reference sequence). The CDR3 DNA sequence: TGTGCCAGCAGGGGGCCCTCAGGGGGAGGAGAAAAACTGTTTTTT. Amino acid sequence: CASRGPSGGGEKLFF.

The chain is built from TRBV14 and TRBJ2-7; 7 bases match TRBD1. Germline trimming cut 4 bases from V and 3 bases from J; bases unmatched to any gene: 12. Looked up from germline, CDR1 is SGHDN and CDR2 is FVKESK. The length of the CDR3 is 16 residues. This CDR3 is CASSPWTGTSIYEQYF. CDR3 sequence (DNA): TGTGCCAGCAGCCCCTGGACAGGTACAAGCATCTACGAGCAGTACTTC.

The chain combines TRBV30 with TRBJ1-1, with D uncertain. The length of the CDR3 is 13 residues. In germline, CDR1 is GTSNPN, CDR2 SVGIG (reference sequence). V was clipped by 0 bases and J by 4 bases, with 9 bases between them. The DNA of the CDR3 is TGTGCCTGGAGTGTACTACGGGGCACTGAAGCTTTCTTT. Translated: CAWSVLRGTEAFF.

The CDR3 here is CASSSERTSTDTQYF. The CDR3 DNA follows: TGTGCCAGCAGCTCGGAGCGGACTAGCACAGATACGCAGTATTTT. The chain links TRBV7-8 to TRBJ2-3, with TRBD2 as a possible D gene (5 bases). The CDR3 contains 15 residues. Germline CDR1 reads SGHVS; CDR2 reads FQNEAQ. Deletions cut 4 bases from V and 0 bases from J, with 11 bases between.

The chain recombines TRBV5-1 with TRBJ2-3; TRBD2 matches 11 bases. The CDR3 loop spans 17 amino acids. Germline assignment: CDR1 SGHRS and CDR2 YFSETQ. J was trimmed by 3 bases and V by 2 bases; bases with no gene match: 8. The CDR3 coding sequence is TGCGCCAGCAGCTTTGATTCAACTAGCGGGAGAACAGATACGCAGTATTTT. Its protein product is CASSFDSTSGRTDTQYF.

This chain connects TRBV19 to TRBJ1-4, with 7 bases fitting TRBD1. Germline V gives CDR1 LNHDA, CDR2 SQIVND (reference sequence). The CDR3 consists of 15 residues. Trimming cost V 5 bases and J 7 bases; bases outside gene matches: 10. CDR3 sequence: CASSRPTGTAEKLFF. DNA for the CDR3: TGTGCCAGTAGTCGCCCCACCGGGACAGCTGAAAAACTGTTTTTT.